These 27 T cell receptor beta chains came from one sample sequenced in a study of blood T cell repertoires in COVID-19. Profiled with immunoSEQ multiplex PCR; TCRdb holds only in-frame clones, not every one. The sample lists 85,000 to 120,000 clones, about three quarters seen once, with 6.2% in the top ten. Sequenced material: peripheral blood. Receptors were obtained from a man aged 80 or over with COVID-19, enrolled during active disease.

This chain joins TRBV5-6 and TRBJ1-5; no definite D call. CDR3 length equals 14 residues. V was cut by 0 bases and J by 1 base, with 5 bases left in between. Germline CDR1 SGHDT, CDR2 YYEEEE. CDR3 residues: CASSLAGSNQPQHF. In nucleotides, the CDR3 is TGTGCCAGCAGCTTGGCCGGGAGCAATCAGCCCCAGCATTTT.

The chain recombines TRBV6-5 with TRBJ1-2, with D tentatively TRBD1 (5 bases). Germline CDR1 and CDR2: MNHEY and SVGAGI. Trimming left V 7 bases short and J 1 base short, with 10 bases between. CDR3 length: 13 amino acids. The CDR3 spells CASTAGINYGYTF. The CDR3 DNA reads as TGTGCCAGCACCGCAGGGATTAACTATGGCTACACCTTC.

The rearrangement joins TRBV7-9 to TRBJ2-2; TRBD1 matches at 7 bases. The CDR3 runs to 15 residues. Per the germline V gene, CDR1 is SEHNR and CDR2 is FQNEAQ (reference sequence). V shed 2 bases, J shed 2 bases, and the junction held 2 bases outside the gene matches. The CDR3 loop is CASSLNRGNTGELFF. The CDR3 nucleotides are TGTGCCAGCAGCTTAAACAGGGGTAACACCGGGGAGCTGTTTTTT.

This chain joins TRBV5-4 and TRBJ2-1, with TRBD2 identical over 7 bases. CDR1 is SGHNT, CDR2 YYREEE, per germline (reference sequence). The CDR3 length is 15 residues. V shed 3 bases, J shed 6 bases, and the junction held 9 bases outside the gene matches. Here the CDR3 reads CASSSPDSGRNEQFF. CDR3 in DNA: TGTGCCAGCAGCTCGCCCGATAGCGGGCGCAATGAGCAGTTCTTC.

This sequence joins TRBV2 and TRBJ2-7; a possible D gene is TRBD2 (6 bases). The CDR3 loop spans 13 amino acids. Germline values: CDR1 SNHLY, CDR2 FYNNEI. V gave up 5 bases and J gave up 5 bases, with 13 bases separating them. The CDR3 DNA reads TGTGCCAGCAGTCGGAATAGCGGTGACGAGCAGTACTTC. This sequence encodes CASSRNSGDEQYF.

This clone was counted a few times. The CDR3 reads CASRGGAFEKLFF. DNA of the CDR3: TGTGCCAGCAGAGGGGGCGCGTTTGAAAAACTGTTTTTT. The chain carries TRBV6-6 and TRBJ1-4, with TRBD1 identical over 7 bases. CDR3 length equals 13 residues. Unmatched junction bases numbered 5, after V lost 6 bases and J lost 7 bases. Germline CDR1 reads MNHNY; CDR2 reads SVGAGI (reference sequence).

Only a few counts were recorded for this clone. CDR3 DNA: TGTGCCAGCAGTTACACGAGGGAGAGGGGCACAGATACGCAGTATTTT. Its translation: CASSYTRERGTDTQYF. The chain links TRBV6-2 or TRBV6-3 to TRBJ2-3; D is possibly TRBD2 (5 bases). This CDR3 is built from 16 residues. Germline V gene data show CDR1 as MNHEY and CDR2 as SVGEGT. V dropped 2 bases and J dropped 1 base, with 13 bases sitting between them.

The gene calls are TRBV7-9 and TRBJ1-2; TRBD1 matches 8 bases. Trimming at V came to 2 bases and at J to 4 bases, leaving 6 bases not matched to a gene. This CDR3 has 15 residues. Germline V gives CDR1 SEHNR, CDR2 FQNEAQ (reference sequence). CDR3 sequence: CASSLQGATIYGYTF. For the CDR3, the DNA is TGTGCCAGCAGCTTACAGGGGGCGACGATCTATGGCTACACCTTC.

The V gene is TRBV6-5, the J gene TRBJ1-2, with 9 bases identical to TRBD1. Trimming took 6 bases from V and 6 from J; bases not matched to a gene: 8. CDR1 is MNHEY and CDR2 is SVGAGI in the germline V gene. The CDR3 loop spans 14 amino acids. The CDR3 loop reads CASRGTGQVHGYTF. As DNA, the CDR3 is TGTGCCAGCAGGGGGACAGGGCAGGTCCATGGCTACACCTTC.

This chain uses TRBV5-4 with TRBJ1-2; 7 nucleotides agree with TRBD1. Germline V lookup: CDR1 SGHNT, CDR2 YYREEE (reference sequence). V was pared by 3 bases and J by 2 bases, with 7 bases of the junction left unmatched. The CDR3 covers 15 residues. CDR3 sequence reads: CASSSKGQWNYGYTF. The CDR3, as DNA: TGTGCCAGCAGCTCCAAGGGACAGTGGAACTATGGCTACACCTTC.

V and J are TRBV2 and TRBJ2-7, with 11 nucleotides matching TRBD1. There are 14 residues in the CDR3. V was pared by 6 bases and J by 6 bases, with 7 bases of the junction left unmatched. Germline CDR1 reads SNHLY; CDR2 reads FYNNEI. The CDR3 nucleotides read TGTGCCAGCAGGGACGGGACAGGGGGACTCGAGCAGTACTTC. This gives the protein CASRDGTGGLEQYF.

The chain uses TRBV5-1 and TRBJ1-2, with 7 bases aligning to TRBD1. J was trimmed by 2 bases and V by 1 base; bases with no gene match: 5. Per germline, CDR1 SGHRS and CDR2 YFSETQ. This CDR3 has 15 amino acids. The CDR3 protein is CASSLNRGANYGYTF. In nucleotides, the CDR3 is TGCGCCAGCAGCTTGAACAGGGGTGCAAACTATGGCTACACCTTC. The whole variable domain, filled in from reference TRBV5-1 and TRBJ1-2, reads KAGVTQTPRYLIKTRGQQVTLSCSPISGHRSVSWYQQTPGQGLQFLFEYFSETQRNKGNFPGRFSGRQFSNSRSEMNVSTLELGDSALYLCASSLNRGANYGYTFGSGTRLTVV.

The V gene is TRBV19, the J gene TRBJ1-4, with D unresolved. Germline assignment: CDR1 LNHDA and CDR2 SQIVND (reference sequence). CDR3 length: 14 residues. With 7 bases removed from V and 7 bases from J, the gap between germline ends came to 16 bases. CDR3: CASTASGRGEKLFF. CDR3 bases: TGTGCCAGTACCGCCTCCGGTCGGGGTGAAAAACTGTTTTTT.

The CDR3 sequence: CASSSGGVGREQYF. The CDR3 DNA reads as TGCGCCAGCAGCTCAGGAGGTGTCGGGAGGGAGCAGTACTTC. The V gene is TRBV5-1, the J gene TRBJ2-7; 7 nucleotides agree with TRBD2. CDR3 length: 14 amino acids. Germline V gives CDR1 SGHRS, CDR2 YFSETQ. With 3 bases clipped from V and 7 bases from J, the junction kept 10 bases outside the gene matches.

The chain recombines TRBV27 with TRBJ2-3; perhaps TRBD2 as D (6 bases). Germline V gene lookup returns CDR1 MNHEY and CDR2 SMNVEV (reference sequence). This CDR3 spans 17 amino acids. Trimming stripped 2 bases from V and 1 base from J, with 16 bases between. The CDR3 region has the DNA TGTGCCAGCAGTTTAATCCCCCCGGGGGTACGCACAGATACGCAGTATTTT. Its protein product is CASSLIPPGVRTDTQYF.

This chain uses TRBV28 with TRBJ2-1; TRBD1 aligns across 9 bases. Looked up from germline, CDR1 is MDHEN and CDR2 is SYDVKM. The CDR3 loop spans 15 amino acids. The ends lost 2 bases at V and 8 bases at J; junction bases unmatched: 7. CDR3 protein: CASSLGWDRDDEQFF. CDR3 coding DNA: TGTGCCAGCAGTTTAGGTTGGGACAGGGATGATGAGCAGTTCTTC.

In nucleotides, the CDR3 is TGTGCCAGCAGTCAGTGGGACAGCGAGGAAAAACTGTTTTTT. This translates into CASSQWDSEEKLFF. The V and J genes are TRBV11-1 and TRBJ1-4; 7 nucleotides agree with TRBD1. This CDR3 is 14 amino acids long. The junction had 9 bases not matched to a gene; V was cut back by 6 bases and J by 8 bases. CDR1 SGHAT and CDR2 FQDESV come from the germline V gene (reference sequence).

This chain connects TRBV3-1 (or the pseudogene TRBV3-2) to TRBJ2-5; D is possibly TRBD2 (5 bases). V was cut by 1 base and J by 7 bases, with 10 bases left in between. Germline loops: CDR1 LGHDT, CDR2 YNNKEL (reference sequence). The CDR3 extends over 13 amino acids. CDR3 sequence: CASSQAGGGTQYF. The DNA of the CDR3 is TGTGCCAGCAGCCAAGCCGGCGGAGGGACCCAGTACTTC.

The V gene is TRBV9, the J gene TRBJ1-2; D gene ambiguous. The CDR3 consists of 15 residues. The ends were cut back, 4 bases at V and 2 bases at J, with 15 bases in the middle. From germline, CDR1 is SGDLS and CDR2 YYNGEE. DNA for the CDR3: TGTGCCAGCAGCAAGCGCGGGGTCCTCAACTATGGCTACACCTTC. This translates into CASSKRGVLNYGYTF.

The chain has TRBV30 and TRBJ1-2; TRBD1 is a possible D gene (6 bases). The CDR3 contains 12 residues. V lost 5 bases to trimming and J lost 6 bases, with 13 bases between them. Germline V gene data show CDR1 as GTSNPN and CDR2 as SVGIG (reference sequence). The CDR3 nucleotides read TGTGCCTGGCAACAGGGTGGAAATGGCTACACCTTC. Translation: CAWQQGGNGYTF.

The CDR3 sequence: CASGGLMNTEAFF. The CDR3 nucleotides read TGCGCCTCGGGGGGTTTAATGAACACTGAAGCTTTCTTT. This rearrangement joins TRBV10-1 to TRBJ1-1, with TRBD1 as a possible D gene (5 bases). CDR3 length equals 13 residues. Germline lookup yields CDR1 WNHNN and CDR2 SYGVQD (reference sequence). Between the trimmed V and J ends, which lost 11 bases and 0 bases, there was a span of 13 bases.

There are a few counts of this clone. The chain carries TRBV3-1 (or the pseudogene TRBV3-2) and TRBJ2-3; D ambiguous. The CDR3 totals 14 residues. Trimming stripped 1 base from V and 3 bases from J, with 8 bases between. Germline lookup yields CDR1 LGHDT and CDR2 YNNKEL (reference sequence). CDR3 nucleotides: TGTGCCAGCAGCCAAGCTGTAATGACAGATACGCAGTATTTT. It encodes CASSQAVMTDTQYF.

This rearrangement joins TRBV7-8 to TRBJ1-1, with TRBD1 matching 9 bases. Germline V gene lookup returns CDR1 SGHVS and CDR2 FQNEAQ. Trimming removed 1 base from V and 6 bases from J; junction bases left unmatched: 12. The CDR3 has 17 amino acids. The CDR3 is CASSLGDRVSRYPEAFF. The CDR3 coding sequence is TGTGCCAGCAGCTTAGGGGACAGGGTGTCAAGGTACCCTGAAGCTTTCTTT.

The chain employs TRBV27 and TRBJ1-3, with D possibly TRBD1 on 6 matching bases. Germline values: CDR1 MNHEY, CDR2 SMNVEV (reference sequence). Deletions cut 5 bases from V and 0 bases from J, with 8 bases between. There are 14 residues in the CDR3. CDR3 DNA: TGTGCCAGCAGTCCGGGACACTCTGGAAACACCATATATTTT. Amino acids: CASSPGHSGNTIYF.

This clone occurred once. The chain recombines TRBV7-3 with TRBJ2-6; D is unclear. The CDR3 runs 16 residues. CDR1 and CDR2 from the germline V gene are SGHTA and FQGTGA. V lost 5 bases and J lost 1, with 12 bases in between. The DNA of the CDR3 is TGTGCCAGCAGCCAACAGCCCACATCTGGGGCCAACGTCCTGACTTTC. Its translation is CASSQQPTSGANVLTF.

CDR3 nucleotide sequence: TGTGCCAGCTCACAGGGACAGCCTAATGAAAAACTGTTTTTT. It yields the protein CASSQGQPNEKLFF. This chain links TRBV18 with TRBJ1-4; the match to TRBD1 covers 7 bases. V trimming: 4 bases; J trimming: 3 bases; junction bases outside the gene matches: 2. The CDR3 length is 14 residues. From germline, CDR1 is KGHSH and CDR2 LQKENI. The variable domain in full, with the rest retrieved from reference TRBV18 and TRBJ1-4, is NAGVMQNPRHLVRRRGQEARLRCSPMKGHSHVYWYRQLPEEGLKFMVYLQKENIIDESGMPKERFSAEFPKEGPSILRIQQVVRGDSAAYFCASSQGQPNEKLFFGSGTQLSVL.

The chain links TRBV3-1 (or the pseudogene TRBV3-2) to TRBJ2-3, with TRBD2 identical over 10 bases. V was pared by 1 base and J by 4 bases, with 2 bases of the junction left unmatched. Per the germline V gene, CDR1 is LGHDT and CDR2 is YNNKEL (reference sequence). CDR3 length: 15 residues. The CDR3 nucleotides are TGTGCCAGCAGCCAAGGACTAGCGGGCTCAGATACGCAGTATTTT. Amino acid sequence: CASSQGLAGSDTQYF.